These 3 T cell receptor beta chains were sequenced from one sample in a study of cytomegalovirus exposure and HLA in healthy donors. In the PCR, 60 Vbeta and 13 Jbeta primers were used. Clones were read by immunoSEQ multiplex PCR, and TCRdb kept only the in-frame ones, dropping some. The data show 150,000 to 200,000 clones, with around 80% seen just once and under 5% held by the top ten. The sample comprised PBMCs. The source of these receptors is a man aged 18-30 years in good health and CMV-seronegative.

The chain employs TRBV7-6 and TRBJ2-3, with 10 bases fitting TRBD1. Germline-derived CDR1 and CDR2 are SGHVS and FNYEAQ. This CDR3 spans 17 amino acids. V lost 2 bases and J lost 6; bases outside the gene matches: 11. The CDR3 DNA follows: TGTGCCAGCAGCTTAACCGGGACAGGGGTAGGCTCTGATACGCAGTATTTT. Amino acids: CASSLTGTGVGSDTQYF.

The table lists this clone with a count of one. The rearrangement joins TRBV30 to TRBJ2-1, with TRBD1 matching over 7 bases. Germline V gene sequence: CDR1 GTSNPN, CDR2 SVGIG (reference sequence). This CDR3 is 15 amino acids long. The junction had 7 bases not matched to a gene; V was cut back by 0 bases and J by 5 bases. In DNA form, the CDR3 reads TGTGCCTGGAGTGTACTAGGGACAGAAGACAATGAGCAGTTCTTC. It codes for CAWSVLGTEDNEQFF.

This chain uses TRBV10-3 with TRBJ2-5; tentatively, D is TRBD1 (5 bases). Between the trimmed V and J ends, which lost 6 bases and 1 base, there was a span of 12 bases. CDR1 and CDR2 (germline): ENHRY, SYGVKD. This CDR3 comprises 14 residues. Here the CDR3 DNA reads TGTGCCATCAGGCCGACAGATTTCCAAGAGACCCAGTACTTC. Protein product: CAIRPTDFQETQYF.